The entry below gives a single T cell receptor beta chain sequence along with its context. What it binds is unknown. The length of the CDR3 is 18 residues. Germline loops: CDR1 SGHRS, CDR2 YFSETQ. The junction had 10 bases not matched to a gene; V was cut back by 0 bases and J by 3 bases. The sample is drawn from a study of early stage breast cancer tumors. Study background: Most invasive tumors, about 75% of the 16, were ER+/PR+/HER2-. General observations from the study: Unsorted bulk genomic DNA sequencing lacked pairing and functional marker data. Comparing each tissue with blood distinguished tumor from normal in 14 of 16 patients.

Repertoires were generated with immunoSEQ multiplex PCR, while TCRdb's copy carries only in-frame clones and drops some. The data show 8,000 to 9,500 clones, with around three quarters seen just once and 8.5% to 9% held by the top ten. The sequence derives from a person between 60 and 70 years old with breast cancer. This rearrangement joins TRBV5-1 to TRBJ2-5, with 11 bases aligning to TRBD2. Sequenced input: normal breast tissue next to the tumor. The CDR3 protein is CASSLAWELLAGEETQYF. CDR3 sequence (DNA): TGCGCCAGCAGCTTGGCCTGGGAGCTACTAGCGGGGGAAGAGACCCAGTACTTC. Complete variable domain (other parts from reference TRBV5-1 and TRBJ2-5): KAGVTQTPRYLIKTRGQQVTLSCSPISGHRSVSWYQQTPGQGLQFLFEYFSETQRNKGNFPGRFSGRQFSNSRSEMNVSTLELGDSALYLCASSLAWELLAGEETQYFGPGTRLLVL.